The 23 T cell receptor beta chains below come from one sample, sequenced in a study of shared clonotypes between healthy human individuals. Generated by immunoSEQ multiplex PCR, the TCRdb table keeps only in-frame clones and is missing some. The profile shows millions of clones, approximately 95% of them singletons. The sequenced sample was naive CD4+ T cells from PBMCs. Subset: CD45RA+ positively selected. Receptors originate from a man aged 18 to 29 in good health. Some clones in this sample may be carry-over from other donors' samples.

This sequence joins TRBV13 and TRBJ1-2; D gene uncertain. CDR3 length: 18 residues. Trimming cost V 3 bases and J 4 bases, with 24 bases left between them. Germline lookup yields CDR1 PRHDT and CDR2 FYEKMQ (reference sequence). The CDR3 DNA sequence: TGTGCCAGCAGCTTTTTGCAAGATCGAGGGCGCGAAACCTATGGCTACACCTTC. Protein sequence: CASSFLQDRGRETYGYTF. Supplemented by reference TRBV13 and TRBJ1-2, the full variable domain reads AAGVIQSPRHLIKEKRETATLKCYPIPRHDTVYWYQQGPGQDPQFLISFYEKMQSDKGSIPDRFSAQQFSDYHSELNMSSLELGDSALYFCASSFLQDRGRETYGYTFGSGTRLTVV.

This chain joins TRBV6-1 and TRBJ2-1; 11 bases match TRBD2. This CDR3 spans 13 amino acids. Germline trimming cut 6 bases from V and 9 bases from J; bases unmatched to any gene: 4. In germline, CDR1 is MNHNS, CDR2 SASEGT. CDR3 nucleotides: TGTGCCAGCAGAACTAGCGGGAGACTTGAGCAGTTCTTC. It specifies CASRTSGRLEQFF.

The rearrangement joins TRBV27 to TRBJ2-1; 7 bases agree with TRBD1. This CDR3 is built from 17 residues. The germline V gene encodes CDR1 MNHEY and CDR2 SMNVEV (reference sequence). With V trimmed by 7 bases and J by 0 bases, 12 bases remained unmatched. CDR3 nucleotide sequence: TGTGCCAGCAATTCTATCCGGGACAGATACTCCTACAATGAGCAGTTCTTC. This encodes CASNSIRDRYSYNEQFF.

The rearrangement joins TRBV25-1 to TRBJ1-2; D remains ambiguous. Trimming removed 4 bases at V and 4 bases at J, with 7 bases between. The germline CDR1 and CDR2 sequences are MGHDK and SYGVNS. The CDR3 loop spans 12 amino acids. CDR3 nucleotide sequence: TGTGCCAGCAGTGCGAGGTCCTATGGCTACACCTTC. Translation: CASSARSYGYTF.

The CDR3 bases are TGCGCCAGCAGCTTGGCTGGGGGATACTCTGAAGCTTTCTTT. Protein product: CASSLAGGYSEAFF. The chain links TRBV5-1 to TRBJ1-1, with D maybe TRBD1 (5 bases). Trimming removed 0 bases at V and 6 bases at J, with 12 bases between. The germline V gene has CDR1 SGHRS and CDR2 YFSETQ. The length of the CDR3 is 14 residues.

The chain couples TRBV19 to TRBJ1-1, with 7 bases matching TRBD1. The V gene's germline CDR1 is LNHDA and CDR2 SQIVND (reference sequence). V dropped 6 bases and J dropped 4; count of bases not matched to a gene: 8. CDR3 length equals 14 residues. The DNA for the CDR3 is TGTGCCAGTAGCCAAACAGGGGCCGGCACTGAAGCTTTCTTT. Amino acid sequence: CASSQTGAGTEAFF. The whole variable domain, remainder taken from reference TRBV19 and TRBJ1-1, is DGGITQSPKYLFRKEGQNVTLSCEQNLNHDAMYWYRQDPGQGLRLIYYSQIVNDFQKGDIAEGYSVSREKKESFPLTVTSAQKNPTAFYLCASSQTGAGTEAFFGQGTRLTVV.

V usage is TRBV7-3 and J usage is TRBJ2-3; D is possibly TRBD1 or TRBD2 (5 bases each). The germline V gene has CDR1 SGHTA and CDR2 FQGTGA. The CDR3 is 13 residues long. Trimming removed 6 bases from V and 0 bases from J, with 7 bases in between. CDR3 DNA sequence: TGTGCCAGCAGTTGGGACAGCACAGATACGCAGTATTTT. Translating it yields CASSWDSTDTQYF. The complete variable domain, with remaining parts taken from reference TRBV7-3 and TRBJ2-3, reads GAGVSQTPSNKVTEKGKYVELRCDPISGHTALYWYRQSLGQGPEFLIYFQGTGAADDSGLPNDRFFAVRPEGSVSTLKIQRTERGDSAVYLCASSWDSTDTQYFGPGTRLTVL.

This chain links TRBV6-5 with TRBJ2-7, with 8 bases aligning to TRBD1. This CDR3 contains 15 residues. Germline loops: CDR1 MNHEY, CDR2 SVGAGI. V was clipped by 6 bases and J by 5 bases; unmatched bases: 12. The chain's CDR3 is CASRERQGNGNEQYF. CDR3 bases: TGTGCCAGCAGAGAGAGACAGGGGAACGGTAACGAGCAGTACTTC.

CDR3 sequence: CASSLTDKNIQYF. The CDR3, as DNA: TGCGCCAGCAGCTTGACAGACAAAAACATTCAGTACTTC. The chain combines TRBV5-1 with TRBJ2-4; D uncertain. The V and J ends lost 1 base and 3 bases respectively, with 5 bases between them. The germline V gene has CDR1 SGHRS and CDR2 YFSETQ. This CDR3 spans 13 amino acids.

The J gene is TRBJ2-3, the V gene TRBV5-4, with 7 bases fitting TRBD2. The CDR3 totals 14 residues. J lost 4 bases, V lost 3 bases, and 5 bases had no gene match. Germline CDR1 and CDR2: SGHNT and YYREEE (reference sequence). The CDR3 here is CASSSRERSDTQYF. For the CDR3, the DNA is TGTGCCAGCAGCTCGCGGGAGAGGTCAGATACGCAGTATTTT.

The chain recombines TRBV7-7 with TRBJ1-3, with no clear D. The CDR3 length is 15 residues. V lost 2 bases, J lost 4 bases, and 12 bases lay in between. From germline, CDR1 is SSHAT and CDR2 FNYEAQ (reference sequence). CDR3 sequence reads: CASSLSTGLGNTIYF. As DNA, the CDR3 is TGTGCCAGCAGCTTATCCACGGGTTTAGGAAACACCATATATTTT.

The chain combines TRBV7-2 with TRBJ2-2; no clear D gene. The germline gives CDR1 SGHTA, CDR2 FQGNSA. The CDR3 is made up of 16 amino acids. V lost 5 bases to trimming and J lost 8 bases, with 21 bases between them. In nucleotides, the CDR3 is TGTGCCAGCAGCCTACAGCTCCCATCGGGCGGAGGGGAGCTGTTTTTT. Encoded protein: CASSLQLPSGGGELFF.

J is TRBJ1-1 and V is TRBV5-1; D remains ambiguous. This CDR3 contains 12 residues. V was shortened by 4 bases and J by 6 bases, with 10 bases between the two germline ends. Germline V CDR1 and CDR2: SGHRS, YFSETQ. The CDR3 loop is CASSPDGAEAFF. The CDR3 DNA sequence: TGCGCCAGCAGCCCCGACGGAGCTGAAGCTTTCTTT.

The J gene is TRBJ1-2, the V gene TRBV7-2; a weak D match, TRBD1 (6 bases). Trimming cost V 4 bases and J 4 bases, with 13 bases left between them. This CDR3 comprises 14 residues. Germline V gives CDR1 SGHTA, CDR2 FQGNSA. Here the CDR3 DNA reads TGTGCCAGCAGCTCTGGACAGTCATTCTATGGCTACACCTTC. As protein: CASSSGQSFYGYTF.

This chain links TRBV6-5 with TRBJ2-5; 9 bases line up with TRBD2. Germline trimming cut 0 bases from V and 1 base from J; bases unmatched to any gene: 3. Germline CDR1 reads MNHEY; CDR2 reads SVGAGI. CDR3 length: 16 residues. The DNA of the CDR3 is TGTGCCAGCAGTTACTCCCCGGGACTAGCCCAAGAGACCCAGTACTTC. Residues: CASSYSPGLAQETQYF.

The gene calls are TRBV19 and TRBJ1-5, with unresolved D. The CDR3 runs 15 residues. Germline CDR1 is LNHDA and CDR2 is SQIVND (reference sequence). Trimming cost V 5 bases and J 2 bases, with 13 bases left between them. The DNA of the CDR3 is TGTGCCAGTAGTTCGGGGAGGGAGCGCAATCAGCCCCAGCATTTT. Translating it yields CASSSGRERNQPQHF.

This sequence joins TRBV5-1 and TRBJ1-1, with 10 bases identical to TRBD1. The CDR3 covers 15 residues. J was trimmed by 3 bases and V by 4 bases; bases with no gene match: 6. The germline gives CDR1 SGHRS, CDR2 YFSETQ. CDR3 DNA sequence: TGCGCCAGCAGCGGACAAGGACAGGGGGACACTGAAGCTTTCTTT. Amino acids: CASSGQGQGDTEAFF.

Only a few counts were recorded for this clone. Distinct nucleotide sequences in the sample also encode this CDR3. The CDR3 here is CASSLALGQPQHF. The CDR3 nucleotides read TGTGCCAGCAGCTTAGCCCTGGGTCAGCCCCAGCATTTT. The V call is TRBV7-2, the J call TRBJ1-5, with no clear D. The CDR3 length is 13 residues. Trimming stripped 0 bases from V and 6 bases from J, with 6 bases between. Germline V lookup: CDR1 SGHTA, CDR2 FQGNSA.

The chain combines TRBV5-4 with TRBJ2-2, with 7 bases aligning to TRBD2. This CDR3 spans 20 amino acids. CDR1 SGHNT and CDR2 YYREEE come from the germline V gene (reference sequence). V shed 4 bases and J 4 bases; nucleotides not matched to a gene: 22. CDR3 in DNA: TGTGCCAGCAGCCCTCCTTCGACTAGCCCGCGCAGGAGTGGCACCGGGGAGCTGTTTTTT. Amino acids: CASSPPSTSPRRSGTGELFF.

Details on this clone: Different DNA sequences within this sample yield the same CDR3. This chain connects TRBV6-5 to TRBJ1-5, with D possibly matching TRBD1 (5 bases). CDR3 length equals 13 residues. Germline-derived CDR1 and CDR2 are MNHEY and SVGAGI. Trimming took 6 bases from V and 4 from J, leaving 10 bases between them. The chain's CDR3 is CASRGPGNQPQHF. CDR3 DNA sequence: TGTGCCAGCAGGGGACCGGGAAATCAGCCCCAGCATTTT.

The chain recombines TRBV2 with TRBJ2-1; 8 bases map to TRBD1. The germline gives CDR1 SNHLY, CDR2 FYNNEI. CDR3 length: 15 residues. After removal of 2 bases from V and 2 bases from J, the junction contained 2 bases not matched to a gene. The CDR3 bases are TGTGCCAGCAGTGAAAACAGGGGGGCCTACAATGAGCAGTTCTTC. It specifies CASSENRGAYNEQFF.

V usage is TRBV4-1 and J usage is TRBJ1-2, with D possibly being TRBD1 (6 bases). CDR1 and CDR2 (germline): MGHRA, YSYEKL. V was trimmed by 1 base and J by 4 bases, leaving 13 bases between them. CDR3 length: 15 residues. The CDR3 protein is CASSQVEQGFYGYTF. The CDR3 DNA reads TGCGCCAGCAGCCAAGTGGAGCAGGGGTTCTATGGCTACACCTTC.

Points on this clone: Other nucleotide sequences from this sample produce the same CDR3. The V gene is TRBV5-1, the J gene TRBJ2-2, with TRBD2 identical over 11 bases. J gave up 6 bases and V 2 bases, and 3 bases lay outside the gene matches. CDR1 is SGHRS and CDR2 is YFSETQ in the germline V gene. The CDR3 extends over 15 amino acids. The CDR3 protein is CASSFLAGGPGELFF. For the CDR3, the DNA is TGCGCCAGCAGCTTTCTAGCGGGAGGTCCCGGGGAGCTGTTTTTT.